The 20 T cell receptor beta chains given below trace back to one sample, sequenced in a study of response to subunit inactivated influenza vaccine. TCRdb itself ran the RT-PCR reads through MiXCR, one entry per CDR3 protein. The sample contains under 550,000 distinct CDR3 sequences, 7.5% to 8.5% of which appear only once. This sample comprised PBMCs from blood, obtained approximately 25 months after vaccination. The receptors come from a man between 50 and 70 years old who received an inactivated influenza vaccine.

In this sample, this clonotype turned up many times. This chain uses TRBV18 with TRBJ2-2; 8 bases match TRBD2. The V and J ends lost 0 bases and 0 bases, in that order; junction bases with no gene match: 9. The CDR3 spans 19 residues. Per germline, CDR1 KGHSH and CDR2 LQKENI. The CDR3 loop reads CASSPPIWTSSPNTGELFF. The CDR3 DNA is TGTGCCAGCTCACCACCGATATGGACTAGCTCACCGAACACCGGGGAGCTGTTTTTT.

J is TRBJ2-7 and V is TRBV4-1; tentative D call: TRBD1 (6 bases). Germline V gives CDR1 MGHRA, CDR2 YSYEKL. V was clipped by 1 base and J by 3 bases, with 13 bases between them. The CDR3 runs to 15 residues. As DNA, the CDR3 is TGCGCCAGCAGCCAAGTGTTCGGCAGGGGCTACGAGCAGTACTTC. It encodes CASSQVFGRGYEQYF.

This clonotype was seen many times. The chain couples TRBV29-1 to TRBJ1-2, with TRBD1 identical over 7 bases. J gave up 2 bases and V 7 bases, and 13 bases lay outside the gene matches. Germline V CDR1 and CDR2: SQVTM, ANQGSEA. CDR3 length equals 15 residues. The CDR3, as DNA: TGCAGCGCCGCGGCAGGGGGAACTGGAAACTATGGCTACACCTTC. This codes for CSAAAGGTGNYGYTF.

This clonotype appeared a few times. The V call is TRBV28, the J call TRBJ2-7; D might be TRBD1 or TRBD2, each matching 5 bases. The germline V gene has CDR1 MDHEN and CDR2 SYDVKM. The CDR3 consists of 14 residues. The V and J ends lost 5 bases and 0 bases respectively, with 11 bases between them. DNA of the CDR3: TGTGCCAGCAGTCCCGGGACGTTCTCCTACGAGCAGTACTTC. Amino acid sequence: CASSPGTFSYEQYF.

In its sample, this clonotype was seen a few times. The genes are TRBV3-1 and TRBJ2-2; D uncertain. Germline V gene sequence: CDR1 LGHDT, CDR2 YNNKEL (reference sequence). CDR3 size: 14 residues. Trimming took off 3 bases at V and 0 bases at J, with 5 bases between the two ends. CDR3 sequence: CASSHPSNTGELFF. The CDR3 nucleotides read TGTGCCAGCAGCCATCCCTCGAACACCGGGGAGCTGTTTTTT. The entire variable domain, with the rest obtained from reference TRBV3-1 and TRBJ2-2, is as follows: DTAVSQTPKYLVTQMGNDKSIKCEQNLGHDTMYWYKQDSKKFLKIMFSYNNKELIINETVPNRFSPKSPDKAHLNLHINSLELGDSAVYFCASSHPSNTGELFFGEGSRLTVL.

This clonotype was recorded a few times. V is TRBV4-2 and J is TRBJ2-7, with 11 bases aligning to TRBD2. Trimming removed 2 bases from V and 2 bases from J; junction bases left unmatched: 2. The CDR3 has 15 amino acids. Germline V lookup: CDR1 LGHNA, CDR2 YNFKEQ. The DNA of the CDR3 is TGTGCCAGCAGCCAAACTAGCGGGAGTACCTACGAGCAGTACTTC. Translated: CASSQTSGSTYEQYF.

This clonotype was picked up a small number of times. The genes are TRBV2 and TRBJ2-3, with 8 positions matching TRBD1. The germline gives CDR1 SNHLY, CDR2 FYNNEI. The CDR3 sequence is 14 residues long. With V trimmed by 6 bases and J by 1 base, 3 bases remained unmatched. CDR3 protein: CASRETGGTDTQYF. CDR3 DNA sequence: TGTGCCAGCAGGGAGACAGGGGGCACAGATACGCAGTATTTT.

This clonotype was seen only a few times. The CDR3, as DNA: TGTGCCAGCAGCTTAGCAGGTGGTCACTACGAGCAGTACTTC. Amino acids: CASSLAGGHYEQYF. This chain connects TRBV11-2 to TRBJ2-7, with D hard to call. This CDR3 contains 14 residues. Per the germline V gene, CDR1 is SGHAT and CDR2 is FQNNGV. V was cut by 1 base and J by 3 bases, with 10 bases left in between.

This clonotype appeared many times. The chain recombines TRBV29-1 with TRBJ2-1, with D possibly matching TRBD2 (7 bases). Per germline, CDR1 SQVTM and CDR2 ANQGSEA. The CDR3 length is 14 residues. V dropped 6 bases and J dropped 7 bases, with 19 bases sitting between them. The CDR3 loop is CSVGGGGRGNEQFF. The CDR3 region has the DNA TGCAGCGTCGGAGGGGGGGGCCGGGGTAATGAGCAGTTCTTC.

J is TRBJ2-3 and V is TRBV5-1, with 8 nucleotides matching TRBD2. V was clipped by 0 bases and J by 4 bases; unmatched bases: 7. There are 16 residues in the CDR3. Per germline, CDR1 SGHRS and CDR2 YFSETQ. The CDR3 DNA reads TGCGCCAGCAGCTTGGCCGGGGCGGGGGGAGCAGATACGCAGTATTTT. Its protein is CASSLAGAGGADTQYF.

The genes are TRBV20-1 and TRBJ1-5, with 9 bases lining up with TRBD1. V trimming: 4 bases; J trimming: 4 bases; junction bases outside the gene matches: 8. The CDR3 contains 15 residues. Germline CDR1 and CDR2: DFQATT and SNEGSKA (reference sequence). CDR3 sequence reads: CSAIYFDRGNQPQHF. In nucleotides, the CDR3 is TGCAGTGCTATTTATTTCGACAGGGGGAATCAGCCCCAGCATTTT.

This clonotype has more than one count but fewer than ten. The gene calls are TRBV6-2 or TRBV6-3 and TRBJ2-1; D unclear. The germline V gene encodes CDR1 MNHEY and CDR2 SVGEGT. V shed 0 bases and J shed 7 bases, with 13 bases lying between them. CDR3 length: 15 amino acids. The CDR3 nucleotides are TGTGCCAGCAGTTACTCCCTCCTACAACTTAATGAGCAGTTCTTC. It codes for CASSYSLLQLNEQFF.

The chain has TRBV2 and TRBJ2-5; no firm D call. CDR3 length: 12 residues. Germline values: CDR1 SNHLY, CDR2 FYNNEI. V was shortened by 1 base and J by 10 bases, with 10 bases between the two germline ends. Here the CDR3 reads CASSEEYLGQYF. The CDR3 bases are TGTGCCAGCAGTGAAGAGTATTTGGGCCAGTACTTC.

This clonotype was detected only a few times. This sequence joins TRBV7-2 and TRBJ2-4; D gene ambiguous. The V gene's germline CDR1 is SGHTA and CDR2 FQGNSA. This CDR3 region has 14 residues. The germline V and J ends were trimmed by 1 base and 0 bases, with 4 bases remaining between them. The CDR3 nucleotides are TGTGCCAGCAGCTTAGTACTAGCCAAAAACATTCAGTACTTC. It yields the protein CASSLVLAKNIQYF.

Ten or more counts support this clonotype. The chain has TRBV14 and TRBJ2-7; D might be TRBD1 (5 bases). Per germline, CDR1 SGHDN and CDR2 FVKESK. Deletions cut 4 bases from V and 4 bases from J, with 14 bases between. This CDR3 is built from 14 residues. The CDR3 DNA is TGTGCCAGCAGCCCAGGGTCTGCGCTGTACGAGCAGTACTTC. It translates to CASSPGSALYEQYF. The full variable domain, in which reference TRBV14 and TRBJ2-7 provide the parts outside the CDR3, is EAGVTQFPSHSVIEKGQTVTLRCDPISGHDNLYWYRRVMGKEIKFLLHFVKESKQDESGMPNNRFLAERTGGTYSTLKVQPAELEDSGVYFCASSPGSALYEQYFGPGTRLTVT.

This rearrangement joins TRBV12-3 or TRBV12-4 to TRBJ1-1; D is perhaps TRBD1 (6 bases). This CDR3 contains 15 residues. Trimming shortened V by 4 bases and J by 0 bases, and 12 bases separated the two germline ends. The CDR3 sequence is CASSSSGAVNTEAFF. The CDR3 nucleotides read TGTGCCAGCAGTTCGTCAGGGGCGGTGAACACTGAAGCTTTCTTT.

The chain recombines TRBV20-1 with TRBJ1-1; D not resolved. The CDR3 runs to 16 residues. CDR1 DFQATT and CDR2 SNEGSKA come from the germline V gene (reference sequence). The CDR3 DNA sequence: TGCTGCGCCAAGGAATATTTGGGAGCGGATGACACTGAAGCTTTCTTT. It codes for CCAKEYLGADDTEAFF.

This clonotype was seen a few times. V usage is TRBV5-1 and J usage is TRBJ2-1, with D possibly TRBD1 on 6 matching bases. Germline V gives CDR1 SGHRS, CDR2 YFSETQ. The CDR3 spans 16 residues. V shed 2 bases and J shed 0 bases, with 12 bases lying between them. The CDR3 spells CASSFMSQGSYNEQFF. The DNA of the CDR3 is TGCGCCAGCAGCTTTATGTCACAGGGCTCCTACAATGAGCAGTTCTTC.

The J gene is TRBJ2-5, the V gene TRBV21-1; the table's D call TRBD2 went unverified against the DNA. TRBV21-1 is noted as a pseudogene. The CDR3 is 20 amino acids. The CDR3 sequence is CASSKALWEREESYEETQYF. In DNA, the CDR3 is TGTGCCAGCAGCAAAGCGCTTTGGGAGCGGGAGGAGTCCTATGAAGAGACCCAGTACTTC.

This clonotype was detected only a few times. The chain is built from TRBV6-2 or TRBV6-3 and TRBJ2-1, with TRBD2 matching 9 bases. Germline V CDR1 and CDR2: MNHEY, SVGEGT. Losses at the gene ends were 2 bases for V and 3 bases for J; bases not matched to a gene: 5. The CDR3 consists of 16 residues. The CDR3: CASSYPLAGIYNEQFF. The CDR3 bases are TGTGCCAGCAGTTACCCACTAGCGGGCATCTACAATGAGCAGTTCTTC.